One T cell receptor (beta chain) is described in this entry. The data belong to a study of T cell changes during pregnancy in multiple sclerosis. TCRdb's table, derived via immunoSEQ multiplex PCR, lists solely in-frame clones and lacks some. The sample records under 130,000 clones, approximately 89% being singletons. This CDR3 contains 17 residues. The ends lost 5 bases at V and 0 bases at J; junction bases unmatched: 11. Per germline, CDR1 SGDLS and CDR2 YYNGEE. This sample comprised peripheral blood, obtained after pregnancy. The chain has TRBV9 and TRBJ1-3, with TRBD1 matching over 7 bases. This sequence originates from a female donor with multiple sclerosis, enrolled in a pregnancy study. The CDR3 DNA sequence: TGTGCCAGCAGTTTTACCGCAGGGGGTCTCTCTGGAAACACCATATATTTT. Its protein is CASSFTAGGLSGNTIYF.